The 31 T cell receptor beta chains presented below share a single source sample, sequenced in a study of control samples from healthy donors and cancer patients. Produced via immunoSEQ multiplex PCR; TCRdb's table is partial and in-frame only. In the table there are about 100,000 clones, roughly 89% of which are singletons. Sequences were obtained from blood. These receptors all stem from a man aged 30-40 years in good health.

The V call is TRBV5-1, the J call TRBJ2-3; 9 bases agree with TRBD1. The V segment lost 6 bases and the J segment 2 bases; nucleotides outside the gene matches: 10. Germline CDR1 reads SGHRS; CDR2 reads YFSETQ. The CDR3 runs 16 residues. The CDR3 DNA reads as TGCGCCAGCACAAGTACAGGGGGCGTCCCCACAGATACGCAGTATTTT. Its translation: CASTSTGGVPTDTQYF. The whole variable domain, remainder taken from reference TRBV5-1 and TRBJ2-3, is KAGVTQTPRYLIKTRGQQVTLSCSPISGHRSVSWYQQTPGQGLQFLFEYFSETQRNKGNFPGRFSGRQFSNSRSEMNVSTLELGDSALYLCASTSTGGVPTDTQYFGPGTRLTVL.

The V call is TRBV24-1, the J call TRBJ2-1; D is unresolved. CDR1 is KGHDR and CDR2 is SFDVKD in the germline V gene. This CDR3 has 13 amino acids. Deletions cut 2 bases from V and 9 bases from J, with 10 bases between. CDR3 residues: CATSDSKEREQFF. The CDR3 nucleotides are TGTGCCACCAGTGATTCAAAGGAACGTGAGCAGTTCTTC.

On this clone: The sample contains more than one DNA sequence encoding this CDR3. The chain combines TRBV11-2 with TRBJ1-2, with 7 bases that match TRBD1. Germline CDR1 is SGHAT and CDR2 is FQNNGV. V lost 5 bases to trimming and J lost 4 bases; unmatched junction nucleotides: 4. The CDR3 has 13 residues. CDR3 residues: CASSPGTAYGYTF. CDR3 DNA sequence: TGTGCCAGCAGCCCCGGGACAGCCTATGGCTACACCTTC.

The chain employs TRBV27 and TRBJ2-4, with 7 bases matching TRBD1. CDR1 MNHEY and CDR2 SMNVEV come from the germline V gene (reference sequence). Trimming removed 6 bases from V and 0 bases from J; junction bases left unmatched: 17. This CDR3 has 19 residues. CDR3 loop: CASSDYSPHRGQAKNIQYF. CDR3 nucleotides: TGTGCCAGCAGCGACTATAGTCCCCACAGGGGTCAAGCCAAAAACATTCAGTACTTC.

This clone was found once. The chain recombines TRBV18 with TRBJ2-1, with 10 positions matching TRBD2. The germline V gene has CDR1 KGHSH and CDR2 LQKENI. V was clipped by 3 bases and J by 7 bases; unmatched bases: 3. CDR3 length: 14 amino acids. The CDR3 is CASSPLAGENEQFF. As DNA, the CDR3 is TGTGCCAGCTCACCGCTAGCGGGAGAAAATGAGCAGTTCTTC.

This sequence joins TRBV5-1 and TRBJ1-1; TRBD1 matches 11 bases. The V gene's germline CDR1 is SGHRS and CDR2 YFSETQ. The CDR3 is made up of 13 amino acids. With V trimmed by 7 bases and J by 11 bases, 10 bases remained unmatched. The CDR3 loop reads CASAPGQGAFAFF. Here the CDR3 DNA reads TGCGCCAGCGCCCCCGGACAGGGGGCATTTGCTTTCTTT.

The CDR3, as DNA: TGCGCCAGCAGCCAAGGGGCGCCAGGCCAGGGTAGTGAAAAACTGTTTTTT. Translating it yields CASSQGAPGQGSEKLFF. The chain has TRBV4-1 and TRBJ1-4; perhaps TRBD1 as D (5 bases). Germline lookup yields CDR1 MGHRA and CDR2 YSYEKL. V was trimmed by 1 base and J by 7 bases, leaving 19 bases between them. There are 17 residues in the CDR3.

This chain uses TRBV27 with TRBJ1-6, with D perhaps TRBD1 (5 bases). Germline CDR1 reads MNHEY; CDR2 reads SMNVEV (reference sequence). Deletions cut 2 bases from V and 8 bases from J, with 25 bases between. This CDR3 has 19 residues. The CDR3, as DNA: TGTGCCAGCAGTTTACGACTGACACCGGGGGGTTCAGGAGATTCACCCCTCCACTTT. Its translation is CASSLRLTPGGSGDSPLHF.

The chain employs TRBV5-1 and TRBJ2-7; D is ambiguous. V was shortened by 0 bases and J by 3 bases, with 19 bases between the two germline ends. The V gene's germline CDR1 is SGHRS and CDR2 YFSETQ. The CDR3 length is 17 residues. The CDR3 DNA is TGCGCCAGCAGCTTGGGAGAAAGAAGCGCTCCCTTCTACGAGCAGTACGTC. The encoded protein is CASSLGERSAPFYEQYV.

The V gene is TRBV3-1 (or the pseudogene TRBV3-2), the J gene TRBJ2-1; no clear D. Germline CDR1 LGHDT, CDR2 YNNKEL (reference sequence). The CDR3 is made up of 12 amino acids. Trimming took off 1 base at V and 3 bases at J, with 1 base between the two ends. This chain's CDR3 is CASSQVYNEQFF. The DNA for the CDR3 is TGTGCCAGCAGCCAAGTCTACAATGAGCAGTTCTTC.

This sequence joins TRBV5-1 and TRBJ1-4, with 9 bases fitting TRBD1. V lost 2 bases, J lost 8 bases, and 7 bases stayed unmatched. The CDR3 has 15 residues. Germline CDR1 SGHRS, CDR2 YFSETQ. In nucleotides, the CDR3 is TGCGCCAGCAGCTTAACAGGGGGCTCTTTCGAAAAACTGTTTTTT. Protein sequence: CASSLTGGSFEKLFF.

CDR3 nucleotide sequence: TGTGCCAGCAGTTTTGTCCGTTCACCCCTCCACTTT. It is translated as CASSFVRSPLHF. The gene calls are TRBV27 and TRBJ1-6; D call uncertain. Germline V gene lookup returns CDR1 MNHEY and CDR2 SMNVEV (reference sequence). V lost 3 bases and J 9 bases, leaving 6 bases between the germline ends. CDR3 length: 12 residues.

CDR3 in amino acids: CASSYAGTNYNEQFF. The DNA of the CDR3 is TGTGCCAGCAGTTACGCCGGGACAAACTACAATGAGCAGTTCTTC. The genes are TRBV6-5 and TRBJ2-1; a possible D gene is TRBD1 (6 bases). From germline, CDR1 is MNHEY and CDR2 SVGAGI. With 2 bases removed from V and 3 bases from J, the gap between germline ends came to 11 bases. This CDR3 is 15 amino acids long.

The chain carries TRBV18 and TRBJ1-1; D unresolved. This CDR3 is built from 14 residues. The V end lost 6 bases, the J end lost 5 bases, and 16 bases lay between the germline ends. CDR1 and CDR2 (germline): KGHSH, LQKENI. The CDR3 loop reads CASSPPTRLTEAFF. The CDR3 nucleotides are TGTGCCAGCTCCCCGCCTACTAGGCTGACTGAAGCTTTCTTT.

The chain joins TRBV3-1 (or the pseudogene TRBV3-2) to TRBJ2-7, with a tentative D call TRBD2 (6 bases). The ends were cut back, 2 bases at V and 4 bases at J, with 15 bases in the middle. The CDR3 spans 15 residues. The germline CDR1 and CDR2 sequences are LGHDT and YNNKEL (reference sequence). Here the CDR3 DNA reads TGTGCCAGCAGCCAAATGGCACTAGCAGTTTACGAGCAGTACTTC. Protein product: CASSQMALAVYEQYF.

The rearrangement uses TRBV10-2 and TRBJ1-1, with D maybe TRBD1 (5 bases). The germline V gene has CDR1 WSHSY and CDR2 SAAADI. This CDR3 comprises 13 residues. Trimming took off 3 bases at V and 1 base at J, with 6 bases between the two ends. CDR3 nucleotides: TGCGCCAGCAGTGAAGGGGCGAACACTGAAGCTTTCTTT. It encodes CASSEGANTEAFF.

J is TRBJ2-2 and V is TRBV5-6; TRBD2 is a possible D gene (5 bases). V lost 0 bases and J 11 bases, leaving 17 bases between the germline ends. The CDR3 is 15 residues long. CDR1 and CDR2 (germline): SGHDT, YYEEEE. CDR3 in amino acids: CASSLEYGSPGELFF. Here the CDR3 DNA reads TGTGCCAGCAGCTTGGAATACGGGTCACCGGGAGAGCTGTTTTTT.

V is TRBV5-5 and J is TRBJ1-2; D ambiguous. The CDR3 is 15 residues long. Germline CDR1 and CDR2: SGHKS and YYEKEE (reference sequence). V lost 0 bases and J lost 2, with 11 bases in between. CDR3 sequence reads: CASSLEVGQNYGYTF. CDR3 coding DNA: TGTGCCAGCAGCTTGGAGGTAGGGCAGAACTATGGCTACACCTTC.

V gene TRBV30 combines with J gene TRBJ1-5; 8 positions match TRBD1. V lost 1 base and J lost 3; bases outside the gene matches: 2. Germline CDR1 and CDR2: GTSNPN and SVGIG (reference sequence). The CDR3 extends over 14 amino acids. CDR3 bases: TGTGCCTGGAGTGGACAGGGGACCAATCAGCCCCAGCATTTT. It specifies CAWSGQGTNQPQHF.

This chain joins TRBV3-1 (or the pseudogene TRBV3-2) and TRBJ2-1; 10 nucleotides align to TRBD2. This CDR3 contains 17 residues. Germline assignment: CDR1 LGHDT and CDR2 YNNKEL (reference sequence). Losses at the gene ends were 0 bases for V and 4 bases for J; bases not matched to a gene: 6. Written as DNA, the CDR3 is TGTGCCAGCAGCCAAGAGATTACTAGCGGGAATTACAATGAGCAGTTCTTC. Translating gives CASSQEITSGNYNEQFF.

The chain recombines TRBV3-1 (or the pseudogene TRBV3-2) with TRBJ2-1, with 8 positions matching TRBD1. Trimming at V came to 0 bases and at J to 3 bases, leaving 10 bases not matched to a gene. There are 18 residues in the CDR3. The germline V gene has CDR1 LGHDT and CDR2 YNNKEL (reference sequence). In DNA, the CDR3 is TGTGCCAGCAGCCAAGAATTTCCCGGGACAGGCCACTACAATGAGCAGTTCTTC. It yields the protein CASSQEFPGTGHYNEQFF.

The rearrangement joins TRBV5-4 to TRBJ1-4, with D perhaps TRBD1 (5 bases). The CDR3 spans 14 residues. Germline V gives CDR1 SGHNT, CDR2 YYREEE (reference sequence). V gave up 4 bases and J gave up 7 bases, with 14 bases separating them. The CDR3 here is CASSHRGSGEKLFF. CDR3 sequence (DNA): TGTGCCAGCAGCCATAGGGGTTCGGGTGAAAAACTGTTTTTT.

The chain's CDR3 is CASSLGRAQYF. The CDR3 region has the DNA TGTGCCAGTAGTCTGGGGAGGGCCCAGTACTTC. The chain is built from TRBV19 and TRBJ2-5, with 7 bases matching TRBD2. With 5 bases clipped from V and 9 bases from J, the junction kept 3 bases outside the gene matches. This CDR3 region has 11 residues. Germline-derived CDR1 and CDR2 are LNHDA and SQIVND (reference sequence).

This chain links TRBV19 with TRBJ2-2; 10 bases agree with TRBD2. The CDR3 loop spans 14 amino acids. V was clipped by 10 bases and J by 1 base; unmatched bases: 3. Germline CDR1 LNHDA, CDR2 SQIVND (reference sequence). CDR3 sequence: CATGTSVNTGELFF. The CDR3 nucleotides are TGTGCCACCGGGACTAGCGTGAACACCGGGGAGCTGTTTTTT. Full variable domain (rest looked up from reference TRBV19 and TRBJ2-2): DGGITQSPKYLFRKEGQNVTLSCEQNLNHDAMYWYRQDPGQGLRLIYYSQIVNDFQKGDIAEGYSVSREKKESFPLTVTSAQKNPTAFYLCATGTSVNTGELFFGEGSRLTVL.

This sequence joins TRBV3-1 (or the pseudogene TRBV3-2) and TRBJ2-3, with D uncertain. Germline V lookup: CDR1 LGHDT, CDR2 YNNKEL (reference sequence). The V end was cut by 1 base, the J end by 8 bases, with 16 bases between. The CDR3 spans 15 residues. The DNA for the CDR3 is TGTGCCAGCAGCCAAGCCCCCGGCAGACGGCCTACGCAGTATTTT. Translated, it gives CASSQAPGRRPTQYF.

V is TRBV5-1 and J is TRBJ2-5, with D hard to call. The CDR3 is 15 amino acids. V lost 5 bases and J 1 base, leaving 15 bases between the germline ends. Per the germline V gene, CDR1 is SGHRS and CDR2 is YFSETQ. This CDR3 is CASRGSGRTQETQYF. CDR3 DNA: TGCGCCAGCAGGGGCTCAGGACGAACCCAAGAGACCCAGTACTTC.

J is TRBJ2-3 and V is TRBV9, with D hard to call. The V gene's germline CDR1 is SGDLS and CDR2 YYNGEE. Trimming took off 4 bases at V and 4 bases at J, with 10 bases between the two ends. The CDR3 runs to 13 residues. The CDR3 spells CASSRPVADTQYF. The DNA for the CDR3 is TGTGCCAGCAGCCGGCCCGTCGCAGATACGCAGTATTTT.

This rearrangement joins TRBV7-6 to TRBJ2-7, with D possibly matching TRBD2 (6 bases). Trimming removed 4 bases from V and 6 bases from J, with 19 bases in between. Germline CDR1 SGHVS, CDR2 FNYEAQ. The CDR3 loop spans 15 amino acids. The CDR3: CASSSYHGAEGEQYF. The CDR3 DNA is TGTGCCAGCAGCTCTTACCACGGGGCGGAGGGCGAGCAGTACTTC.

The V gene is TRBV5-1, the J gene TRBJ1-5; D is ambiguous. Trimming left V 0 bases short and J 4 bases short, with 11 bases between. The CDR3 has 15 amino acids. Germline loops: CDR1 SGHRS, CDR2 YFSETQ. CDR3 protein: CASSLDGNLNQPQHF. Here the CDR3 DNA reads TGCGCCAGCAGCTTGGACGGGAATCTAAATCAGCCCCAGCATTTT.

The chain links TRBV19 to TRBJ2-5, with D unresolved. V shed 4 bases and J shed 5 bases, with 11 bases lying between them. This CDR3 region has 13 residues. From germline, CDR1 is LNHDA and CDR2 SQIVND (reference sequence). The CDR3 nucleotides read TGTGCCAGTAGTACGTCCCTGGGGGAGACCCAGTACTTC. As protein: CASSTSLGETQYF.

In the case of this clone: Relative to the germline gene, one junction end is altered; a read error may explain this. The rearrangement uses TRBV24-1 and TRBJ2-1, with D uncertain. CDR1 and CDR2 (germline): KGHDR, SFDVKD. The length of the CDR3 is 13 residues. CDR3 protein: CATSGLRYNEQFF. DNA for the CDR3: TGTGCCACCAGTGGTTTGAGATACAATGAGCAGTTCTTC.